The TCR beta chain under discussion was sequenced for a study of T cell changes during pregnancy in multiple sclerosis. Libraries were prepared by immunoSEQ multiplex PCR; TCRdb keeps only in-frame clonotypes and omits some of them. The repertoire consists of tens of thousands of clones, with 85% to 95% occurring once and the leading ten covering approximately 0.97%. This specimen was peripheral blood, taken before pregnancy. The receptor was isolated from a female donor with multiple sclerosis, enrolled in a pregnancy study.

The CDR3 region is CASSSHPGLTYNEQFF. The CDR3, as DNA: TGTGCCAGCAGCTCCCACCCGGGGTTGACCTACAATGAGCAGTTCTTC. The chain carries TRBV11-1 and TRBJ2-1, with D possibly matching TRBD2 (5 bases). Germline values: CDR1 SGHAT, CDR2 FQDESV (reference sequence). The CDR3 extends over 16 amino acids. V was shortened by 4 bases and J by 2 bases, with 15 bases between the two germline ends.